The 8 T cell receptor beta chains listed next were all sequenced from one sample in a study of patients and donors after allogeneic stem cell transplantation. TCRdb reprocessed the RT-PCR reads via MiXCR and lists one record per CDR3 protein. Of about 90,000 distinct CDR3 sequences listed, 48% are singletons. The sample taken for sequencing was blood, either unsorted or a sorted T cell fraction (not recorded which). All receptors derive from a human donor who was either an allogeneic HSCT recipient or a stem cell or donor lymphocyte infusion donor (not recorded which). It is not recorded whose cells these are; they may come from a transplant donor.

V and J are TRBV4-3 and TRBJ1-6; 8 nucleotides match TRBD1. The CDR3 is 17 residues long. CDR1 is LGHNA and CDR2 is YSLEER in the germline V gene. With 0 bases clipped from V and 8 bases from J, the junction kept 9 bases outside the gene matches. CDR3 nucleotides: TGCGCCAGCAGCCAAGATGGGGTGGGGGGACAGGATTCACCCCTCCACTTT. This encodes CASSQDGVGGQDSPLHF.

The genes are TRBV13 and TRBJ1-6, with unresolved D. CDR1 and CDR2 (germline): PRHDT, FYEKMQ (reference sequence). Trimming removed 1 base from V and 6 bases from J, with 7 bases in between. This CDR3 comprises 14 residues. CDR3 DNA sequence: TGTGCCAGCAGCTTAGAACGGGCTAATTCACCCCTCCACTTT. Translation: CASSLERANSPLHF.

This chain's CDR3 is CASSFFRRENGDTQYF. The CDR3 bases are TGTGCCAGCAGCTTCTTCCGGCGGGAGAATGGAGATACGCAGTATTTT. The gene calls are TRBV7-9 and TRBJ2-3; 7 positions agree with TRBD2. The CDR3 extends over 16 amino acids. Looked up from germline, CDR1 is SEHNR and CDR2 is FQNEAQ (reference sequence). The V gene end was trimmed by 3 bases and the J gene end by 5 bases; junction bases not matched to a gene: 11.

This sequence joins TRBV18 and TRBJ2-7; 7 nucleotides agree with TRBD2. Germline V gene sequence: CDR1 KGHSH, CDR2 LQKENI. The CDR3 covers 16 residues. V dropped 6 bases and J dropped 2; count of bases not matched to a gene: 13. For the CDR3, the DNA is TGTGCCAGCTCCCCTTTTGCTGCTAGCGGCACCTACGAGCAGTACTTC. This sequence encodes CASSPFAASGTYEQYF.

This clonotype came up a few times. The chain links TRBV7-6 to TRBJ1-3; D gene ambiguous. The CDR3 loop spans 15 amino acids. Trimming cost V 1 base and J 0 bases, with 7 bases left between them. Per germline, CDR1 SGHVS and CDR2 FNYEAQ. The CDR3 spells CASSLDADSGNTIYF. Here the CDR3 DNA reads TGTGCCAGCAGCTTAGATGCAGACTCTGGAAACACCATATATTTT.

The CDR3 nucleotides are TGCGCCAGCAGCCAAGATGCCGCCCACTATGGCTACACCTTC. The encoded protein is CASSQDAAHYGYTF. The chain links TRBV4-3 to TRBJ1-2, with D unresolved. CDR3 length: 14 amino acids. Between the trimmed V and J ends, which lost 0 bases and 3 bases, there was a span of 8 bases. Germline values: CDR1 LGHNA, CDR2 YSLEER.

The CDR3 loop is CASSQDKRTSGNNEQFF. CDR3 coding DNA: TGCGCCAGCAGCCAAGACAAGAGGACTAGCGGAAACAATGAGCAGTTCTTC. V usage is TRBV4-3 and J usage is TRBJ2-1; TRBD2 matches 10 bases. J lost 5 bases, V lost 0 bases, and 7 bases had no gene match. Germline CDR1 reads LGHNA; CDR2 reads YSLEER. CDR3 size: 17 residues.

This clonotype was found a few times. The chain employs TRBV4-1 and TRBJ1-5, with a weak D call TRBD1 (6 bases). The V end lost 2 bases, the J end lost 2 bases, and 10 bases lay between the germline ends. Per germline, CDR1 MGHRA and CDR2 YSYEKL. The CDR3 has 15 residues. The CDR3, as DNA: TGCGCCAGCAGCCAAAACCACAGGGGCAATCAGCCCCAGCATTTT. Encoded protein: CASSQNHRGNQPQHF.